This T cell receptor beta chain was captured by sequencing in a study of siplizumab effects on memory and regulatory T cells. This CDR3 spans 14 amino acids. Germline loops: CDR1 KGHSH, CDR2 LQKENI. As to this clone: At one boundary the junction diverges from the germline segment, which might be a read error.

The assay was immunoSEQ multiplex PCR, and TCRdb's table has in-frame clones only and misses some. The table includes 85,000 to 130,000 clones, around 94% detected once. The sample taken for sequencing was Tregs sorted from blood. V usage is TRBV18 and J usage is TRBJ2-7; D gene uncertain. The sequence was collected from a human donor in good health. CDR3 in DNA: TGTGCCAGCTCATTCACCCGGGCCTCCCACGAGCAGTACTTC. Translation gives CASSFTRASHEQYF.